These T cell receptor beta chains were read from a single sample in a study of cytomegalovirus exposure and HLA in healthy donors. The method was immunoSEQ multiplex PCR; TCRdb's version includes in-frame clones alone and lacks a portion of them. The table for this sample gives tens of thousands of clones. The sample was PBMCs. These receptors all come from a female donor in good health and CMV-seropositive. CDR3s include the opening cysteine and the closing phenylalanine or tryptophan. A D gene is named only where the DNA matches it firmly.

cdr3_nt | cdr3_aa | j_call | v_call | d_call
TGTGCCAGCAGCCCGGACAGGGGGGAAGAGACCCAGTACTTC | CASSPDRGEETQYF | TRBJ2-5 | TRBV7-2 | TRBD1
TGTGCCAGCAGTTTTTCGGCAGGGGTGAGTTCCTACGAGCAGTACTTC | CASSFSAGVSSYEQYF | TRBJ2-7 | TRBV28 | NA
TGTGCCAGCAGCACAACAAGACAGGGGGAACACAATGAGCAGTTCTTC | CASSTTRQGEHNEQFF | TRBJ2-1 | TRBV7-6 | TRBD1
TGTGCCAGCAGTTCCGGGACTTACACCGGGGAGCTGTTTTTT | CASSSGTYTGELFF | TRBJ2-2 | TRBV2 | NA
TGCGCCAGCAGCGACGGAGGAGGCAGAGAAGAGACCCAGTACTTC | CASSDGGGREETQYF | TRBJ2-5 | TRBV5-1 | NA
TGTGCCAGCAGTTGGGCTAGAGGGTCCCCGGGCGAGCAGTACTTC | CASSWARGSPGEQYF | TRBJ2-7 | TRBV6-5 | NA
TGTGCCAGCAGACAGGGGACCTACTTCTATGGCTACACCTTC | CASRQGTYFYGYTF | TRBJ1-2 | TRBV6-1 | TRBD1
TGTGCCAGCACCTTGGACAGGGACCCCTCCTACGAGCAGTACTTC | CASTLDRDPSYEQYF | TRBJ2-7 | TRBV2 | TRBD1
TGTGCCAGCAGTCCCGATGACAGGGCGCGGCACGAGCAGTACTTC | CASSPDDRARHEQYF | TRBJ2-7 | TRBV6-5 | TRBD1
TGTGCCAGCAGCTCGACAGGGAGCACTGAAGCTTTCTTT | CASSSTGSTEAFF | TRBJ1-1 | TRBV7-3 | TRBD1
TGCGCCAGCAGCTTCCCCAGCGGCCGGGATACGCAGTATTTT | CASSFPSGRDTQYF | TRBJ2-3 | TRBV5-1 | NA
TGTGCCAGCAGTGACGCGGGGCCGCAGAACACTGAAGCTTTCTTT | CASSDAGPQNTEAFF | TRBJ1-1 | TRBV25-1 | NA
TGCGCCAGCAGCCAAGCTAGGGGGGGGGTTTACGAGCAGTACTTC | CASSQARGGVYEQYF | TRBJ2-7 | TRBV4-1 | NA
TGTGCCAGCTCACCAGGTCCGGGAAACTATGGCTACACCTTC | CASSPGPGNYGYTF | TRBJ1-2 | TRBV18 | NA
TGTGCCAGCAGCGCCGGACAGGGAACTAATGAAAAACTGTTTTTT | CASSAGQGTNEKLFF | TRBJ1-4 | TRBV7-9 | TRBD1
TGTGCCAGCAGCTTAAGTATGAACACTGAAGCTTTCTTT | CASSLSMNTEAFF | TRBJ1-1 | TRBV7-3 | NA
TGTGCCAGCAGCCAGGGTCCCCAAGAGACCCAGTACTTC | CASSQGPQETQYF | TRBJ2-5 | TRBV11-2 | NA
TGTGCCAGCAGTGGGCGGGGAGGGGACACCGGGGAGCTGTTTTTT | CASSGRGGDTGELFF | TRBJ2-2 | TRBV6-1 | TRBD2
TGTGCCAGCTTACCTTCCGGACTTAACACTGAAGCTTTCTTT | CASLPSGLNTEAFF | TRBJ1-1 | TRBV18 | NA
TGCGCCAGCAGCCAAGAGGTGGCAAACACCATATATTTT | CASSQEVANTIYF | TRBJ1-3 | TRBV4-1 | NA